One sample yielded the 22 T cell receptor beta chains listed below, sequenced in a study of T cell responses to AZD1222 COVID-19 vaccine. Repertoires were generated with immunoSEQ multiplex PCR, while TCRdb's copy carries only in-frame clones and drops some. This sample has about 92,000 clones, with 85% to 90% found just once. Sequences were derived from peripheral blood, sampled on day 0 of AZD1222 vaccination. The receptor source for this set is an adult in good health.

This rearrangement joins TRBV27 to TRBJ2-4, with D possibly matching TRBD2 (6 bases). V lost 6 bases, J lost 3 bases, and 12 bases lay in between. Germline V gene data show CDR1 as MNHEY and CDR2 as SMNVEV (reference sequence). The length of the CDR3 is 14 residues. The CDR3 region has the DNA TGTGCCAGCAGACCGATGGGAGGCAAAAACATTCAGTACTTC. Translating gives CASRPMGGKNIQYF.

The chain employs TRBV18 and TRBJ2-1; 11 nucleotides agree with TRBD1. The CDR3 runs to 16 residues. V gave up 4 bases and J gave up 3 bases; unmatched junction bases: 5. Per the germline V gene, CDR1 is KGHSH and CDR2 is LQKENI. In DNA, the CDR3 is TGTGCCAGCTCACTAGGGACAGGGGGAGACTACAATGAGCAGTTCTTC. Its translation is CASSLGTGGDYNEQFF.

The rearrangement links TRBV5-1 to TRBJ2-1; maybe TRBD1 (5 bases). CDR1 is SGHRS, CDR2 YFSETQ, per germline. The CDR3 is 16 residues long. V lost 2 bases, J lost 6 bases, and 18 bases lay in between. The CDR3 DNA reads TGCGCCAGCAGCTTATCCCCTCAGGAAAGGGGCAATGAGCAGTTCTTC. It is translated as CASSLSPQERGNEQFF.

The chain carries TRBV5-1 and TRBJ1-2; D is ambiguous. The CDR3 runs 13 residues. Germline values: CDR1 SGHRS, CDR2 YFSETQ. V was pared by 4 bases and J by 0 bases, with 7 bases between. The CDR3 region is CASSPSANYGYTF. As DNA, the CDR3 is TGCGCCAGCAGCCCTTCTGCTAACTATGGCTACACCTTC.

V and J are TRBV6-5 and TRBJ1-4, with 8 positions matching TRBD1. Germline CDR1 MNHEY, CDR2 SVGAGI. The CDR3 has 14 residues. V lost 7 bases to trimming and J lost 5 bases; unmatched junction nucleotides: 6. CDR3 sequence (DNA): TGTGCCAGCACATCCGGGACAGGAAATGAAAAACTGTTTTTT. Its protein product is CASTSGTGNEKLFF.

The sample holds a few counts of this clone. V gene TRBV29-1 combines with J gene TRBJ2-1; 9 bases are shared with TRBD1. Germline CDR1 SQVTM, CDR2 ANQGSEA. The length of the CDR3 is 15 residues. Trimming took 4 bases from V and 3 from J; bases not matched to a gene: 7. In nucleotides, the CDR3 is TGCAGCGTTGGGGGGGACAGGGCGTTCTACAATGAGCAGTTCTTC. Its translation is CSVGGDRAFYNEQFF.

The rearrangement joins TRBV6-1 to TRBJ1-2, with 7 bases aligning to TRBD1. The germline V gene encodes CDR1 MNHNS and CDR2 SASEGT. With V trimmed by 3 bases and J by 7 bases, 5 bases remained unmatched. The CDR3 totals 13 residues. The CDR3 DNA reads TGTGCCAGCAGTGACGAGACAGGGTTTGGCTACACCTTC. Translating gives CASSDETGFGYTF.

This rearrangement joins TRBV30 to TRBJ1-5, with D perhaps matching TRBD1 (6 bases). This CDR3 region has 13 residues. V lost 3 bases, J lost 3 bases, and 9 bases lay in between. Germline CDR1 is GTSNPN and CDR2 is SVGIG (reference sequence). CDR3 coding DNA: TGTGCCTGGAGGAGGGGGTACAATCAGCCCCAGCATTTT. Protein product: CAWRRGYNQPQHF.

The DNA of the CDR3 is TGTGCCAGCAGCCCCTCCAGACAGGGAGGACGCTACACCTTC. Its protein is CASSPSRQGGRYTF. The rearrangement links TRBV7-8 to TRBJ1-2, with TRBD1 matching 7 bases. V gave up 5 bases and J gave up 9 bases; unmatched junction bases: 12. This CDR3 region has 14 residues. Per the germline V gene, CDR1 is SGHVS and CDR2 is FQNEAQ.

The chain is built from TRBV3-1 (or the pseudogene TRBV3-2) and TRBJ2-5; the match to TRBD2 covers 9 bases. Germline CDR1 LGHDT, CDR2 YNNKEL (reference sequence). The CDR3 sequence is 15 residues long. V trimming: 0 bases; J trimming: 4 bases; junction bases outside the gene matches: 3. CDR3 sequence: CASSQDAGGRETQYF. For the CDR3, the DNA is TGTGCCAGCAGCCAAGATGCGGGGGGGCGAGAGACCCAGTACTTC.

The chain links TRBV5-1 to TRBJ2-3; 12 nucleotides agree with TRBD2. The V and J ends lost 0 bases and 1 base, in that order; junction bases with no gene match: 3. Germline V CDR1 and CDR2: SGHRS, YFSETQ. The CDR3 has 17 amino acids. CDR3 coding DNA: TGCGCCAGCAGCTTGGTACTAGCGGGGGGCCGCACAGATACGCAGTATTTT. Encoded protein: CASSLVLAGGRTDTQYF.

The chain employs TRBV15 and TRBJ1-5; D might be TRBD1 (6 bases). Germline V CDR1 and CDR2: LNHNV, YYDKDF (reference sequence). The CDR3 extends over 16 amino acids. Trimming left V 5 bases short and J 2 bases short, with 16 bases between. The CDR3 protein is CATSLGRAGGNQPQHF. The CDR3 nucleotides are TGTGCCACCAGCTTGGGACGGGCAGGGGGCAATCAGCCCCAGCATTTT. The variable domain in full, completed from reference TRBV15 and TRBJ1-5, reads DAMVIQNPRYQVTQFGKPVTLSCSQTLNHNVMYWYQQKSSQAPKLLFHYYDKDFNNEADTPDNFQSRRPNTSFCFLDIRSPGLGDTAMYLCATSLGRAGGNQPQHFGDGTRLSIL.

In DNA, the CDR3 is TGTGCCAGCAGCAGCCAGCAATCAACCGGCTACACCTTC. Residues: CASSSQQSTGYTF. The chain joins TRBV9 to TRBJ1-2, with D unresolved. Germline V gene sequence: CDR1 SGDLS, CDR2 YYNGEE. The CDR3 extends over 13 amino acids. V was shortened by 4 bases and J by 8 bases, with 15 bases between the two germline ends.

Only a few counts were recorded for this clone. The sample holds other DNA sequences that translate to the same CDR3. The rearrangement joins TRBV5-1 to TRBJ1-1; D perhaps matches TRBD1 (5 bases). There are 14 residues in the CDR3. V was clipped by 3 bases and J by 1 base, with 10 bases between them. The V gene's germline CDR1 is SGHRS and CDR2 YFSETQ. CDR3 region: CASSWRGENTEAFF. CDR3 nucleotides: TGCGCCAGCAGCTGGAGGGGTGAGAACACTGAAGCTTTCTTT.

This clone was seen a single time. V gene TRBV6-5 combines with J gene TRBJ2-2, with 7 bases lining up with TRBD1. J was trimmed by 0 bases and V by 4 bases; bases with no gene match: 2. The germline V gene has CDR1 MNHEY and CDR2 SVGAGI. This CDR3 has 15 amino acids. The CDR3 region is CASSSGTANTGELFF. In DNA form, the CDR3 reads TGTGCCAGCAGTTCTGGGACAGCGAACACCGGGGAGCTGTTTTTT.

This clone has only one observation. Here the CDR3 reads CASSVEGYEQFF. For the CDR3, the DNA is TGTGCCAGCAGCGTAGAGGGGTATGAGCAGTTCTTC. The V gene is TRBV9, the J gene TRBJ2-1, with TRBD1 as a possible D gene (5 bases). V was trimmed by 0 bases and J by 8 bases, leaving 6 bases between them. This CDR3 contains 12 residues. The germline gives CDR1 SGDLS, CDR2 YYNGEE.

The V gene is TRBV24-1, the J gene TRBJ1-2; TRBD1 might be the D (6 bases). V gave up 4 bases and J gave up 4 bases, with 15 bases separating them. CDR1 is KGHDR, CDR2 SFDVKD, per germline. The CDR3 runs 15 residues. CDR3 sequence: CATSDPISGAYGYTF. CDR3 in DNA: TGTGCCACCAGTGACCCCATCTCAGGGGCCTATGGCTACACCTTC.

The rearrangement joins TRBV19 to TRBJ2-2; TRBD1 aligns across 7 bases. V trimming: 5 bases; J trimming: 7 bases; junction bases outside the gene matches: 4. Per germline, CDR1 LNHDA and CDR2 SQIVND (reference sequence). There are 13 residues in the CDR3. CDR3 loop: CASSRDRYGELFF. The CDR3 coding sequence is TGTGCCAGTAGTCGGGACAGATACGGGGAGCTGTTTTTT.

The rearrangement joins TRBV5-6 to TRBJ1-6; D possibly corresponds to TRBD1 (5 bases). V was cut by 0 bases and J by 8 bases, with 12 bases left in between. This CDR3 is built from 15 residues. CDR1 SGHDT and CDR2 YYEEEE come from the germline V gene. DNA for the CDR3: TGTGCCAGCAGCTTGGGCCAAGGGGAACATTCACCCCTCCACTTT. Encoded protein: CASSLGQGEHSPLHF.

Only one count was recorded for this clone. The CDR3: CASSRGRSEKLFF. CDR3 bases: TGTGCCAGCAGCCGCGGCCGGAGTGAAAAACTGTTTTTT. The J gene is TRBJ1-4, the V gene TRBV5-6; D unresolved. CDR1 and CDR2 from the germline V gene are SGHDT and YYEEEE. V was clipped by 4 bases and J by 7 bases, with 11 bases between them. This CDR3 has 13 residues.

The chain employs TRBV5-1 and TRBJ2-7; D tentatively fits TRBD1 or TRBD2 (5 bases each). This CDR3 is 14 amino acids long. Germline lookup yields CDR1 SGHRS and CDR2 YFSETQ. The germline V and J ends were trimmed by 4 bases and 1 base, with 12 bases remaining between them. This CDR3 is CASSTGTVSYEQYF. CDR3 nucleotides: TGCGCCAGCAGCACCGGGACCGTGTCCTACGAGCAGTACTTC.

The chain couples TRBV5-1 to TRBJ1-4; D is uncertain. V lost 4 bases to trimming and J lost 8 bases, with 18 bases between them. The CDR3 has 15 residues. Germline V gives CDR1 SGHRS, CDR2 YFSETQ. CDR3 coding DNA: TGCGCCAGCAGCGAGGTGGGGAGGGAAAAAGAAAAACTGTTTTTT. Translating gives CASSEVGREKEKLFF.